This T cell receptor (beta chain) was obtained from a study of patients and donors after allogeneic stem cell transplantation. The CDR3 has 14 residues. Germline lookup yields CDR1 GTSNPN and CDR2 SVGIG (reference sequence). Trimming took off 4 bases at V and 1 base at J, with 10 bases between the two ends. TCRdb reprocessed the RT-PCR reads with MiXCR, giving one entry per CDR3 protein. This table holds about 200,000 distinct CDR3 sequences, more than 35% found once. The gene calls are TRBV30 and TRBJ1-4; possible D gene TRBD1, 6 bases. The sample taken for sequencing was blood, either unsorted or a sorted T cell fraction (not recorded which). The sequence was obtained from a human donor who was either an allogeneic HSCT recipient or a stem cell or donor lymphocyte infusion donor (not recorded which). It is not recorded whose cells these are; they may come from a transplant donor. The CDR3 sequence is CAWNSRGTNEKLFF. CDR3 in DNA: TGTGCCTGGAACTCCAGGGGAACTAATGAAAAACTGTTTTTT.